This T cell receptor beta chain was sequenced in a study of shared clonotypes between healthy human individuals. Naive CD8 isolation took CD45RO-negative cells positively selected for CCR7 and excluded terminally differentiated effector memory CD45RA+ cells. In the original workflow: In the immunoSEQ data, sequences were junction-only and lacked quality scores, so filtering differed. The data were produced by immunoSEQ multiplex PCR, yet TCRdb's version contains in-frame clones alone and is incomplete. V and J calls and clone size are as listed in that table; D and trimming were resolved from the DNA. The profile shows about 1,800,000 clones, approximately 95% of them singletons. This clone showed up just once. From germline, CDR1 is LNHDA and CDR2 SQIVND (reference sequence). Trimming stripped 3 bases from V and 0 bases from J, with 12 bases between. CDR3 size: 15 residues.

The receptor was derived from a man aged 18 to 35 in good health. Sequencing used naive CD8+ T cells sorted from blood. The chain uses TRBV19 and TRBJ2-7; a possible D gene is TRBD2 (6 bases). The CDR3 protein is CASSITGVGSYEQYF. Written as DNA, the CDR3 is TGTGCCAGTAGTATTACGGGAGTCGGCTCCTACGAGCAGTACTTC.